A selection of T cell receptor beta chains follows, all from one sample in a study of blood T cell repertoires in COVID-19. The data were produced by immunoSEQ multiplex PCR, yet TCRdb's version contains in-frame clones alone and is incomplete. Of around 80,000 clones in the sample, around 79% were seen once. The sample taken for sequencing was peripheral blood. The receptors shown here come from a man aged 45-65 years with active or convalescent COVID-19. Both conserved end residues are part of each CDR3. Fields, in order: clone size, J gene, V gene, D gene, CDR3 protein, CDR3 DNA. D genes are given only for firm matches. Some rows mark clone size as missing; the rest say once, few, many or name a class of expanded clone.

clone_size: few; j_call: TRBJ1-1; v_call: TRBV7-2; d_call: .; cdr3_aa: CASSSAAGTEAFF; cdr3_nt: TGTGCCAGCAGCTCCGCCGCCGGCACTGAAGCTTTCTTT
clone_size: few; j_call: TRBJ2-7; v_call: TRBV9; d_call: TRBD2; cdr3_aa: CASSVDEGTSGYEQYF; cdr3_nt: TGTGCCAGCAGCGTAGACGAGGGGACTAGCGGCTACGAGCAGTACTTC
clone_size: .; j_call: TRBJ1-1; v_call: TRBV9; d_call: .; cdr3_aa: CASSVSAAGTEAFF; cdr3_nt: TGTGCCAGCAGCGTCTCAGCCGCGGGCACTGAAGCTTTCTTT
clone_size: .; j_call: TRBJ1-6; v_call: TRBV29-1; d_call: .; cdr3_aa: CSVGSRRGSPLHF; cdr3_nt: TGCAGCGTTGGTAGCAGGAGGGGTTCACCCCTCCACTTT
clone_size: .; j_call: TRBJ1-1; v_call: TRBV19; d_call: .; cdr3_aa: CASKSGAMGKTEAFF; cdr3_nt: TGTGCCAGTAAATCAGGGGCAATGGGAAAGACTGAAGCTTTCTTT
clone_size: .; j_call: TRBJ1-2; v_call: TRBV19; d_call: .; cdr3_aa: CASSIQNYGYTF; cdr3_nt: TGTGCCAGTAGTATACAAAACTATGGCTACACCTTC
clone_size: .; j_call: TRBJ1-5; v_call: TRBV19; d_call: .; cdr3_aa: CASSLGGVDQPQHF; cdr3_nt: TGTGCCAGTAGTCTGGGAGGGGTGGATCAGCCCCAGCATTTT
clone_size: .; j_call: TRBJ1-3; v_call: TRBV5-4; d_call: .; cdr3_aa: CASSLGGTGNTIYF; cdr3_nt: TGTGCCAGCAGCTTGGGAGGGACTGGAAACACCATATATTTT
clone_size: .; j_call: TRBJ2-2; v_call: TRBV5-1; d_call: TRBD1; cdr3_aa: CASSRGTGATGELFF; cdr3_nt: TGCGCCAGCAGCCGGGGGACAGGCGCGACCGGGGAGCTGTTTTTT
clone_size: .; j_call: TRBJ2-1; v_call: TRBV7-6; d_call: TRBD2; cdr3_aa: CASSLAGGGLISSYNEQFF; cdr3_nt: TGTGCCAGCAGCTTAGCGGGCGGGGGGTTAATTTCCTCCTACAATGAGCAGTTCTTC
clone_size: .; j_call: TRBJ1-4; v_call: TRBV19; d_call: .; cdr3_aa: CASSLTGNNEKLFF; cdr3_nt: TGTGCCAGTAGCTTGACAGGAAACAATGAAAAACTGTTTTTT
clone_size: .; j_call: TRBJ2-5; v_call: TRBV11-2; d_call: TRBD2; cdr3_aa: CASSLDRLAGTTQYF; cdr3_nt: TGTGCCAGCAGCTTAGATCGCCTAGCGGGGACTACCCAGTACTTC
clone_size: .; j_call: TRBJ1-1; v_call: TRBV6-5; d_call: TRBD1; cdr3_aa: CASSKTGKNTEAFF; cdr3_nt: TGTGCCAGCAGTAAGACAGGGAAGAACACTGAAGCTTTCTTT
clone_size: .; j_call: TRBJ2-5; v_call: TRBV3-1/TRBV3-2; d_call: .; cdr3_aa: CASSQGTWQETQYF; cdr3_nt: TGTGCCAGCAGCCAAGGAACATGGCAAGAGACCCAGTACTTC
clone_size: .; j_call: TRBJ2-1; v_call: TRBV12-3/TRBV12-4; d_call: .; cdr3_aa: CASSLGRGQFF; cdr3_nt: TGTGCCAGCAGTTTAGGACGCGGTCAGTTCTTC
clone_size: .; j_call: TRBJ1-5; v_call: TRBV19; d_call: .; cdr3_aa: CASSEVGGPQHF; cdr3_nt: TGTGCCAGTAGTGAAGTGGGAGGACCCCAGCATTTT
clone_size: few; j_call: TRBJ2-1; v_call: TRBV2; d_call: TRBD2; cdr3_aa: CASSDSGDYNEQFF; cdr3_nt: TGTGCCAGCAGTGATAGCGGGGATTACAATGAGCAGTTCTTC
clone_size: .; j_call: TRBJ2-5; v_call: TRBV19; d_call: TRBD1; cdr3_aa: CASSVYRGRLGETQYF; cdr3_nt: TGTGCCAGTAGTGTGTACAGGGGACGTTTAGGAGAGACCCAGTACTTC
clone_size: .; j_call: TRBJ2-7; v_call: TRBV6-5; d_call: .; cdr3_aa: CASTMTRPPYEQYF; cdr3_nt: TGTGCCAGCACCATGACAAGGCCTCCCTACGAGCAGTACTTC
clone_size: .; j_call: TRBJ2-2; v_call: TRBV7-6; d_call: .; cdr3_aa: CASSHRVATSGTGELFF; cdr3_nt: TGTGCCAGCAGCCACCGGGTAGCGACCAGCGGGACCGGGGAGCTGTTTTTT
clone_size: .; j_call: TRBJ2-2; v_call: TRBV5-1; d_call: .; cdr3_aa: CASSLDRVNTGELFF; cdr3_nt: TGCGCCAGCAGCTTGGACAGGGTTAACACCGGGGAGCTGTTTTTT
clone_size: .; j_call: TRBJ2-7; v_call: TRBV6-6; d_call: .; cdr3_aa: CASSYWGGASFYEQYF; cdr3_nt: TGTGCCAGCAGTTACTGGGGGGGGGCTTCCTTCTACGAGCAGTACTTC
clone_size: .; j_call: TRBJ1-1; v_call: TRBV2; d_call: .; cdr3_aa: CASTGGARMNTEAFF; cdr3_nt: TGTGCCAGCACTGGGGGGGCGAGGATGAACACTGAAGCTTTCTTT
clone_size: once; j_call: TRBJ2-3; v_call: TRBV7-8; d_call: TRBD2; cdr3_aa: CASSSGGSTDTQYF; cdr3_nt: TGTGCCAGCAGCTCGGGGGGGTCGACAGATACGCAGTATTTT
clone_size: few; j_call: TRBJ2-5; v_call: TRBV5-1; d_call: .; cdr3_aa: CASSLGFGGLDQETQYF; cdr3_nt: TGCGCCAGCAGCTTGGGTTTCGGGGGGCTGGATCAAGAGACCCAGTACTTC
clone_size: .; j_call: TRBJ2-6; v_call: TRBV5-1; d_call: .; cdr3_aa: CASSFQGGLSGANVLTF; cdr3_nt: TGCGCCAGCAGCTTTCAGGGAGGTCTCTCTGGGGCCAACGTCCTGACTTTC
clone_size: .; j_call: TRBJ2-2; v_call: TRBV29-1; d_call: .; cdr3_aa: CSVGQTNTGELFF; cdr3_nt: TGCAGCGTTGGACAGACGAACACCGGGGAGCTGTTTTTT
clone_size: .; j_call: TRBJ2-1; v_call: TRBV4-3; d_call: .; cdr3_aa: CASSQDRRADNEQFF; cdr3_nt: TGCGCCAGCAGCCAAGATCGGAGGGCCGACAATGAGCAGTTCTTC
clone_size: .; j_call: TRBJ2-5; v_call: TRBV6-5; d_call: .; cdr3_aa: CASRRGEGGTQYF; cdr3_nt: TGTGCCAGCAGGCGCGGGGAGGGGGGGACCCAGTACTTC
clone_size: few; j_call: TRBJ2-3; v_call: TRBV13; d_call: TRBD2; cdr3_aa: CASSSFGGGVQADTQYF; cdr3_nt: TGTGCCAGCAGCTCTTTTGGCGGGGGGGTTCAGGCAGATACGCAGTATTTT
clone_size: .; j_call: TRBJ1-5; v_call: TRBV19; d_call: TRBD1; cdr3_aa: CASSMGTGWQPQHF; cdr3_nt: TGTGCCAGTAGTATGGGGACAGGGTGGCAGCCCCAGCATTTT
clone_size: few; j_call: TRBJ2-7; v_call: TRBV7-9; d_call: TRBD1; cdr3_aa: CASSLADRGRVQYF; cdr3_nt: TGTGCCAGCAGCTTAGCGGACAGGGGGCGCGTGCAGTACTTC
clone_size: .; j_call: TRBJ1-2; v_call: TRBV6-5; d_call: TRBD1; cdr3_aa: CASRQGAPAGGYTF; cdr3_nt: TGTGCCAGCAGGCAGGGGGCGCCTGCCGGCGGCTACACCTTC
clone_size: .; j_call: TRBJ1-1; v_call: TRBV2; d_call: TRBD1; cdr3_aa: CASTRDRNSNTEAFF; cdr3_nt: TGTGCCAGCACTCGGGACAGGAATTCGAACACTGAAGCTTTCTTT
clone_size: once; j_call: TRBJ1-6; v_call: TRBV6-6; d_call: TRBD1; cdr3_aa: CASIPSQGAGSPLHF; cdr3_nt: TGTGCCAGCATCCCCTCCCAGGGGGCGGGTTCACCCCTCCACTTT
clone_size: .; j_call: TRBJ1-1; v_call: TRBV5-8; d_call: .; cdr3_aa: CASSLLGSKAFF; cdr3_nt: TGTGCCAGCAGCTTGCTCGGGTCTAAGGCTTTCTTT
clone_size: once; j_call: TRBJ2-1; v_call: TRBV5-4; d_call: TRBD2; cdr3_aa: CASSLGLAGGYNEQFF; cdr3_nt: TGTGCCAGCAGCCTCGGACTAGCGGGGGGTTACAATGAGCAGTTCTTC
clone_size: .; j_call: TRBJ1-2; v_call: TRBV5-1; d_call: .; cdr3_aa: CASSSRTPGYGYTF; cdr3_nt: TGCGCCAGCAGCTCCCGGACACCTGGCTATGGCTACACCTTC
clone_size: many; j_call: TRBJ1-3; v_call: TRBV19; d_call: .; cdr3_aa: CASGNRISGNTIYF; cdr3_nt: TGTGCCAGTGGTAACCGGATCTCCGGGAACACCATATATTTT
clone_size: .; j_call: TRBJ1-1; v_call: TRBV2; d_call: .; cdr3_aa: CASSVTGLQAFF; cdr3_nt: TGTGCCAGCAGTGTCACGGGTTTGCAAGCTTTCTTT
clone_size: .; j_call: TRBJ2-3; v_call: TRBV28; d_call: TRBD2; cdr3_aa: CASSSGGGAVADTQYF; cdr3_nt: TGTGCCAGCAGTTCGGGAGGTGGGGCGGTGGCAGATACGCAGTATTTT